The source of this TCR beta chain is a study of T cell repertoires in cytomegalovirus infection. Whole-study context: Carrying CMV and the relevant HLA type showed in public TCR beta signatures.

This clonotype was found a few times. No antigen is known for it. Via MiXCR, TCRdb re-called the reads, giving one row per CDR3 protein. This table holds approximately 500,000 distinct CDR3 sequences, around a quarter found once. V gave up 5 bases and J gave up 2 bases, with 18 bases separating them. The CDR3 sequence is 16 residues long. Germline CDR1 and CDR2: SGHDN and FVKESK. Study-level results: There were carriers of CMV plus the relevant HLA, and cumulative public TCR beta family frequency identified them.

Sequencing used PBMCs. The gene calls are TRBV14 and TRBJ1-2; possibly TRBD1 for D (5 bases). The sequence was obtained from a human donor in good health (CMV status not recorded). Some clones in this sample may be carry-over from other donors' samples. The DNA for the CDR3 is TGTGCCAGCAGCGCCAAGTATTGGCCAGGGAACTATGGCTACACCTTC. Translation gives CASSAKYWPGNYGYTF. Full variable domain (rest looked up from reference TRBV14 and TRBJ1-2): EAGVTQFPSHSVIEKGQTVTLRCDPISGHDNLYWYRRVMGKEIKFLLHFVKESKQDESGMPNNRFLAERTGGTYSTLKVQPAELEDSGVYFCASSAKYWPGNYGYTFGSGTRLTVV.